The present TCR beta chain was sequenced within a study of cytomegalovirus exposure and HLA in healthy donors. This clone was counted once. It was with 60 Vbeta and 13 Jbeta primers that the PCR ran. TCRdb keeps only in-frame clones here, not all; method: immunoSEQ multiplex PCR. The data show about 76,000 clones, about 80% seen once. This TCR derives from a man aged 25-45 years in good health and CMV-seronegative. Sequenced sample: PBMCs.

CDR3: CASSLALRVMNTEAFF. CDR3 nucleotide sequence: TGCGCCAGCAGCTTGGCCCTCCGCGTCATGAACACTGAAGCTTTCTTT. The chain combines TRBV5-1 with TRBJ1-1, with D hard to call. The germline V gene encodes CDR1 SGHRS and CDR2 YFSETQ. The ends were cut back, 0 bases at V and 0 bases at J, with 12 bases in the middle. This CDR3 comprises 16 residues.